This T cell receptor (beta chain) was obtained from a study of CXCR3-negative and CXCR3-positive naive CD8 T cells. The authors prepared UMI-labeled TRB cDNA libraries by 5' RACE. TCRdb reprocessed the 5' RACE reads and keeps a single row for each CDR3 protein, giving no DNA. There are roughly 5,100 distinct CDR3 sequences in the sample, with around 2.5% held by the top ten. Turning to this clonotype: The antigen is not known.

Regarding the study as a whole: Naive cells positive for CXCR3 carried more hydrophobic TRB CDR3s than CXCR3-negative ones.

Germline loops: CDR1 SQVTM, CDR2 ANQGSEA. The CDR3 totals 15 residues. The sequence was collected from a human donor in good health. Some clones in this sample may be carry-over from other donors' samples. What was sequenced was naive CXCR3+ CD8+ T cells from blood. Subset described: CD45RO-CCR7+CD27+CD95- naive CD8+ T cells expressing CXCR3 (TNR3+). The V gene is TRBV29-1, the J gene TRBJ2-7; TCRdb names TRBD1, which stays unverified in the absence of DNA. The chain's CDR3 is CSVEYRDRGEYEQYF.